This T cell receptor beta chain was observed in a study of blood T cells in healthy people across ages. V dropped 2 bases and J dropped 10 bases, with 9 bases sitting between them. The CDR3 is made up of 11 amino acids. Germline loops: CDR1 SQVTM, CDR2 ANQGSEA. Then a second PCR, running roughly 7 to 11 cycles, was carried out with a sample-barcoded 5' primer and a J-beta primer mix. TCRdb recomputed calls from the 5' RACE reads with MiXCR, one row per CDR3 protein. The sample includes around 580,000 distinct CDR3 sequences, around half seen only once; the top ten take 20% to 25%. The rearrangement uses TRBV29-1 and TRBJ2-1; D is unresolved. The sequenced sample was blood. The clonotype comes from a man older than 75 in good health. CDR3 DNA: TGCAGCGTTGAACAGGTTAGGGAGCAGTTCTTC. Its protein is CSVEQVREQFF.